This T cell receptor beta chain was captured by sequencing in a study of blood T cell repertoires in COVID-19. Overall study context: COVID-19 samples, acute and convalescent, were from the United States, Italy and Spain.

In the original analysis: From reference gene primer amplification, estimates of nucleated cell counts were derived. TCRdb's copy holds only in-frame clones and misses some; the assay was immunoSEQ multiplex PCR. That table supplies the V and J calls and clone size; D and trimming were determined from the DNA. The sample comprises around 240,000 clones, 70% to 85% of which are singletons, and around 1.9% rests with the top ten. V was trimmed by 5 bases and J by 9 bases, leaving 26 bases between them. Germline lookup yields CDR1 SGHTA and CDR2 FQGNSA. This CDR3 is built from 17 residues. The sample comprised peripheral blood. The chain employs TRBV7-2 and TRBJ2-1, with TRBD1 as a possible D gene (5 bases). The receptor was isolated from a woman older than 75 with acute or convalescent COVID-19. CDR3 coding DNA: TGTGCCAGCAGCATTAATGGGGCAGTAGCCCTAGTGCCTGAGCAGTTCTTC. It encodes CASSINGAVALVPEQFF.